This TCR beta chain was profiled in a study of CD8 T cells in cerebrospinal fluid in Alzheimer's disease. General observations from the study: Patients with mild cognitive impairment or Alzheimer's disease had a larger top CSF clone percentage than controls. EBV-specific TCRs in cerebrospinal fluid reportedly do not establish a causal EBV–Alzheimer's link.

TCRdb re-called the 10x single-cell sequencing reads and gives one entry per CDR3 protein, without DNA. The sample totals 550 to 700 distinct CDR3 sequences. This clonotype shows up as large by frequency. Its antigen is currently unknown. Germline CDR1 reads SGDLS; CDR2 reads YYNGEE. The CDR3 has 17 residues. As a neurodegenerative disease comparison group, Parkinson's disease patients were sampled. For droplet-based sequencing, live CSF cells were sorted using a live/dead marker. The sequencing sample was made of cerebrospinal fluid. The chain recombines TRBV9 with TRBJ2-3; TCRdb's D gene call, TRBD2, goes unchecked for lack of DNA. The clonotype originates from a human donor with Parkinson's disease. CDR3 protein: CASSFHLRSGESDTQYF.